This is a list of T cell receptor beta chains from one sample in a study of blood T cell repertoires in COVID-19. Assay used: immunoSEQ multiplex PCR; TCRdb lists only in-frame clones, some missing. The data contain 200,000 to 300,000 clones, about 85% of them singletons. Material: peripheral blood. The source of these receptors is a man aged 55 to 70 with acute or convalescent COVID-19. Both conserved end residues are part of each CDR3. Fields, in order: CDR3 length, D gene, clone size, V gene, J gene, CDR3 protein, CDR3 DNA. The D gene is left open where the match is weak. Some rows mark clone size as missing; the rest say once, few, many or name a class of expanded clone.

12	.	.	TRBV12-3/TRBV12-4	TRBJ1-4	CASSLAQEKLFF	TGTGCCAGCAGTTTAGCGCAGGAAAAACTGTTTTTT
17	TRBD1	.	TRBV11-2	TRBJ1-3	CASSQAGTGVSGNTIYF	TGTGCCAGCAGCCAAGCCGGGACAGGGGTCTCTGGAAACACCATATATTTT
16	TRBD2	.	TRBV11-2	TRBJ2-1	CASSPTLAGSWNEQFF	TGTGCCAGCAGCCCGACCTTAGCGGGATCTTGGAATGAGCAGTTCTTC
16	TRBD2	once	TRBV9	TRBJ2-1	CASSVGAGTRGNEQFF	TGTGCCAGCAGCGTAGGGGCCGGGACTAGGGGCAATGAGCAGTTCTTC
17	TRBD1	.	TRBV7-8	TRBJ1-2	CASSLGAGTGYHYGYTF	TGTGCCAGCAGCTTAGGCGCCGGGACAGGGTATCACTATGGCTACACCTTC
14	.	.	TRBV5-1	TRBJ1-1	CASSFVVGDTEAFF	TGCGCCAGCAGCTTTGTGGTCGGTGATACTGAAGCTTTCTTT
17	TRBD2	.	TRBV28	TRBJ2-7	CASRGLASGIGGYEQYF	TGTGCCAGCAGGGGGTTGGCTAGCGGGATCGGGGGGTACGAGCAGTACTTC
15	TRBD1	.	TRBV3-1/TRBV3-2	TRBJ2-7	CASSLRGQGAYEQYF	TGTGCCAGCAGCCTCAGGGGACAGGGGGCCTACGAGCAGTACTTC
12	.	once	TRBV28	TRBJ1-2	CATLGGGGGYTF	TGTGCCACCCTGGGTGGGGGAGGGGGCTACACCTTC
14	TRBD2	.	TRBV27	TRBJ2-3	CASVPSGRTDTQYF	TGTGCCAGCGTACCTAGCGGGAGAACAGATACGCAGTATTTT
15	TRBD1	.	TRBV6-2/TRBV6-3	TRBJ2-2	CASSLGTGSGGELFF	TGTGCCAGCAGCCTAGGGACAGGGTCCGGCGGGGAGCTGTTTTTT
16	TRBD2	.	TRBV5-6	TRBJ2-5	CASSLPQRSGGETQYF	TGTGCCAGCAGCTTGCCCCAGCGGTCCGGGGGGGAGACCCAGTACTTC
14	TRBD2	.	TRBV5-1	TRBJ2-7	CASSSSGGPYEQYF	TGCGCCAGCAGCTCCAGCGGGGGGCCCTACGAGCAGTACTTC
11	.	.	TRBV20-1	TRBJ2-1	CSAPEYNEQFF	TGCAGTGCTCCAGAATACAATGAGCAGTTCTTC
15	.	.	TRBV5-1	TRBJ1-4	CASSLGRAGNEKLFF	TGCGCCAGCAGCTTGGGCAGGGCCGGTAATGAAAAACTGTTTTTT
16	.	.	TRBV19	TRBJ1-6	CASRELGQKPYSPLHF	TGTGCCAGTAGGGAACTCGGACAGAAACCTTATTCACCCCTCCACTTT
18	.	.	TRBV29-1	TRBJ2-3	CSVEDVWNGSASTDTQYF	TGCAGCGTTGAAGATGTTTGGAACGGGTCAGCTAGCACAGATACGCAGTATTTT
14	.	.	TRBV18	TRBJ2-7	CASSPRIVSYEQYF	TGTGCCAGCTCACCCAGGATAGTTTCCTACGAGCAGTACTTC
15	TRBD2	.	TRBV6-5	TRBJ2-7	CASRATGLAVYEQYF	TGTGCCAGCAGGGCAACGGGACTAGCGGTTTACGAGCAGTACTTC
13	.	.	TRBV5-4	TRBJ1-2	CASSLDGNYGYTF	TGTGCCAGCAGCTTGGACGGGAACTATGGCTACACCTTC
13	.	.	TRBV18	TRBJ2-7	CASSPGTAREQYF	TGTGCCAGCTCCCCAGGCACAGCCCGGGAGCAGTACTTC
16	.	.	TRBV6-5	TRBJ2-7	CASSSEDSLGAYEQYF	TGTGCCAGCAGTTCTGAGGACAGCCTAGGTGCCTACGAGCAGTACTTC
17	.	.	TRBV19	TRBJ1-5	CASTLGGRAWGNQPQHF	TGTGCCAGTACCCTGGGGGGTAGAGCGTGGGGCAATCAGCCCCAGCATTTT
18	.	.	TRBV5-6	TRBJ1-1	CASSLFATAGRDSTEAFF	TGTGCCAGCAGCTTGTTCGCGACCGCGGGGAGAGATAGCACTGAAGCTTTCTTT
17	TRBD1	.	TRBV28	TRBJ1-1	CASTTRTGKSMNTEAFF	TGTGCCAGCACCACCCGGACAGGGAAGAGTATGAACACTGAAGCTTTCTTT
16	.	.	TRBV4-1	TRBJ1-2	CASSQSSETEAYGYTF	TGCGCCAGCAGCCAAAGTTCAGAGACGGAGGCCTATGGCTACACCTTC
14	TRBD2	.	TRBV7-2	TRBJ2-1	CATRAGGSYNEQFF	TGTGCCACTAGGGCGGGAGGGTCCTACAATGAGCAGTTCTTC
17	TRBD1	.	TRBV5-1	TRBJ2-3	CASSLGRGYRGTDTQYF	TGCGCCAGCAGCTTGGGGCGAGGTTACAGGGGAACAGATACGCAGTATTTT
16	TRBD2	.	TRBV7-6	TRBJ2-1	CASSLAGTSSYNEQFF	TGTGCCAGCAGCTTAGCCGGGACTAGCTCCTACAATGAGCAGTTCTTC
14	TRBD2	.	TRBV3-1/TRBV3-2	TRBJ2-2	CASSGRVNTGELFF	TGTGCCAGCAGCGGGAGGGTGAACACCGGGGAGCTGTTTTTT
17	TRBD1	.	TRBV2	TRBJ1-3	CASSEWGQGAAGNTIYF	TGTGCCAGCAGTGAATGGGGACAGGGGGCTGCTGGAAACACCATATATTTT
15	.	.	TRBV3-1/TRBV3-2	TRBJ1-6	CASSQGTDYNSPLHF	TGTGCCAGCAGCCAAGGGACAGACTATAATTCACCCCTCCACTTT
14	.	.	TRBV19	TRBJ2-3	CASSSKGSTDTQYF	TGTGCCAGTAGTTCCAAGGGGAGCACAGATACGCAGTATTTT
16	TRBD1	.	TRBV5-1	TRBJ1-1	CASSLRDRGGNTEAFF	TGCGCCAGCAGCTTGCGGGACAGGGGAGGGAACACTGAAGCTTTCTTT
16	TRBD2	.	TRBV11-1	TRBJ2-3	CASSPYSGGARDTQYF	TGTGCCAGCAGCCCATATAGCGGGGGGGCCAGAGATACGCAGTATTTT
16	.	few	TRBV6-1	TRBJ2-2	CASSVHLAGSNGELFF	TGTGCCAGCAGTGTCCATTTGGCGGGGAGTAACGGGGAGCTGTTTTTT
16	TRBD2	.	TRBV6-4	TRBJ2-3	CASSDNVGGAADTQYF	TGTGCCAGCAGTGACAATGTCGGGGGGGCCGCAGATACGCAGTATTTT
18	TRBD2	.	TRBV4-1	TRBJ2-1	CASSQGISGTSGSNEQFF	TGCGCCAGCAGCCAAGGGATTAGCGGGACTAGCGGGAGCAATGAGCAGTTCTTC
17	TRBD2	once	TRBV7-7	TRBJ2-5	CASSSTLRTSGRKTQYF	TGTGCTAGCAGCTCGACCCTCCGGACTAGCGGGAGAAAGACCCAGTACTTC
16	.	.	TRBV7-8	TRBJ2-1	CASSSVRTYAYNEQFF	TGTGCCAGCAGCTCCGTAAGGACATACGCTTACAATGAGCAGTTCTTC
12	.	.	TRBV29-1	TRBJ1-1	CSVGQGFTEAFF	TGCAGCGTTGGTCAGGGATTCACTGAAGCTTTCTTT
15	TRBD2	.	TRBV18	TRBJ2-1	CASSPPGLAGLSWFF	TGTGCCAGCTCACCACCGGGACTAGCGGGGCTTTCGTGGTTCTTC
14	.	.	TRBV6-6	TRBJ2-7	CASSPLLTRGEQYF	TGTGCCAGCAGCCCTTTACTGACTCGGGGTGAGCAGTACTTC
13	TRBD1	.	TRBV19	TRBJ1-5	CASKDRGAQPQHF	TGTGCCAGTAAAGACAGGGGTGCTCAGCCCCAGCATTTT
13	TRBD1	.	TRBV13	TRBJ1-1	CASSPRTGREAFF	TGTGCCAGCAGCCCCCGGACAGGGAGGGAAGCTTTCTTT
14	TRBD1	.	TRBV15	TRBJ2-1	CATSRRTGLPPEVF	TGTGCCACCAGCAGAAGGACAGGTCTACCCCCGGAGGTCTTC
17	.	.	TRBV21-1	TRBJ2-5	CASSKSRADPGGETQYF	TGTGCCAGCAGCAAATCGCGGGCGGACCCTGGGGGGGAGACCCAGTACTTC
15	.	.	TRBV19	TRBJ2-7	CASSARGARMYEQYF	TGTGCCAGTAGTGCCCGGGGGGCGAGGATGTACGAGCAGTACTTC
13	.	few	TRBV28	TRBJ1-2	CASSFVDSKGYTF	TGTGCCAGCAGTTTTGTCGACAGCAAAGGCTACACCTTC
13	.	.	TRBV19	TRBJ2-7	CASSIQQRDEQYF	TGTGCCAGTAGTATACAACAGAGGGACGAGCAGTACTTC